The next 13 T cell receptor beta chains were all read from a single sample in a study of cytomegalovirus exposure and HLA in healthy donors. Libraries were prepared by immunoSEQ multiplex PCR; TCRdb keeps only in-frame clonotypes and omits some of them. The table has around 250,000 clones, nearly 90% seen once. Sequences were obtained from PBMCs. Every receptor here comes from a woman under 30 in good health and CMV-seronegative.

CDR3 DNA: TGTGCCAGCAGTCCTGAGCGGGGCCCCTCCTACAATGAGCAGTTCTTC. It codes for CASSPERGPSYNEQFF. The rearrangement joins TRBV28 to TRBJ2-1; 7 bases match TRBD2. The V gene end was trimmed by 5 bases and the J gene end by 0 bases; junction bases not matched to a gene: 7. The CDR3 has 16 amino acids. Germline lookup yields CDR1 MDHEN and CDR2 SYDVKM.

The chain has TRBV6-1 and TRBJ1-2; D is unresolved. Germline V gene data show CDR1 as MNHNS and CDR2 as SASEGT. CDR3 length equals 16 residues. The V end was cut by 2 bases, the J end by 8 bases, with 21 bases between. CDR3 protein: CASSESEARLVVGYTF. CDR3 DNA sequence: TGTGCCAGCAGTGAAAGTGAGGCTCGACTCGTGGTAGGCTACACCTTC.

This chain uses TRBV6-5 with TRBJ1-1, with D hard to call. The V end was cut by 2 bases, the J end by 7 bases, with 11 bases between. Germline values: CDR1 MNHEY, CDR2 SVGAGI. The CDR3 is 13 residues long. The CDR3 loop is CASSYRTDNEAFF. In nucleotides, the CDR3 is TGTGCCAGCAGTTACCGGACTGATAATGAAGCTTTCTTT.

This sequence joins TRBV28 and TRBJ1-2; TRBD1 aligns across 8 bases. There are 13 residues in the CDR3. Trimming at V came to 7 bases and at J to 6 bases, leaving 7 bases not matched to a gene. Germline CDR1 is MDHEN and CDR2 is SYDVKM. The CDR3 DNA reads as TGTGCCAGCAACCGACAGGGGATGGATGGCTACACCTTC. It specifies CASNRQGMDGYTF.

The genes are TRBV5-4 and TRBJ2-1, with 10 bases fitting TRBD1. This CDR3 is built from 15 residues. The germline gives CDR1 SGHNT, CDR2 YYREEE (reference sequence). V shed 5 bases and J 4 bases; nucleotides not matched to a gene: 6. The CDR3 nucleotides read TGTGCCAGCAGTCCAGACAGGGGGCTTTACAATGAGCAGTTCTTC. It specifies CASSPDRGLYNEQFF.

This chain uses TRBV28 with TRBJ1-1; no reliable D call. Germline loops: CDR1 MDHEN, CDR2 SYDVKM. Trimming pared 6 bases from V and 5 bases from J, leaving 16 bases between. The CDR3 runs to 14 residues. The CDR3 DNA follows: TGTGCCAGCAGCACCCCCGGGAGGGTAACTGAAGCTTTCTTT. Translation: CASSTPGRVTEAFF.

The chain has TRBV7-6 and TRBJ2-3, with D possibly matching TRBD2 (5 bases). Germline values: CDR1 SGHVS, CDR2 FNYEAQ. Trimming took off 4 bases at V and 6 bases at J, with 11 bases between the two ends. There are 13 residues in the CDR3. The CDR3 here is CASSSDSADTQYF. In nucleotides, the CDR3 is TGTGCCAGCAGCTCGGACTCTGCGGATACGCAGTATTTT. Full variable domain (remainder filled in from reference TRBV7-6 and TRBJ2-3): GAGVSQSPRYKVTKRGQDVALRCDPISGHVSLYWYRQALGQGPEFLTYFNYEAQQDKSGLPNDRFSAERPEGSISTLTIQRTEQRDSAMYRCASSSDSADTQYFGPGTRLTVL.

The chain recombines TRBV7-2 with TRBJ2-1; maybe TRBD2 (6 bases). This CDR3 contains 14 residues. The V end lost 1 base, the J end lost 6 bases, and 10 bases lay between the germline ends. CDR1 and CDR2 (germline): SGHTA, FQGNSA. CDR3 loop: CASSLGLATNEQFF. The CDR3 DNA reads TGTGCCAGCAGCTTAGGTCTAGCGACCAATGAGCAGTTCTTC.

The chain joins TRBV25-1 to TRBJ2-1; TRBD2 agrees at 9 bases. Trimming cost V 3 bases and J 1 base; bases outside gene matches: 4. Germline CDR1 reads MGHDK; CDR2 reads SYGVNS. The CDR3 is made up of 16 amino acids. CDR3 DNA: TGTGCCAGCAGTGAGACTAGCGGAACTTCCTACAATGAGCAGTTCTTC. Translation gives CASSETSGTSYNEQFF.

The chain carries TRBV7-2 and TRBJ1-1; no reliable D call. Trimming took 6 bases from V and 2 from J, leaving 10 bases between them. This CDR3 is 13 amino acids long. Per germline, CDR1 SGHTA and CDR2 FQGNSA. The CDR3 is CASRRGTNTEAFF. The CDR3 nucleotides read TGTGCCAGCAGGAGAGGAACCAACACTGAAGCTTTCTTT.

The chain combines TRBV9 with TRBJ2-3, with 14 bases identical to TRBD2. The V and J ends lost 3 bases and 6 bases, in that order; junction bases with no gene match: 9. Germline V gene data show CDR1 as SGDLS and CDR2 as YYNGEE. The CDR3 contains 17 residues. The CDR3 is CASSALGLAGGGDTQYF. DNA of the CDR3: TGTGCCAGCAGCGCCCTCGGACTAGCGGGGGGCGGGGATACGCAGTATTTT.

This chain connects TRBV5-1 to TRBJ2-5; 7 bases are shared with TRBD2. V lost 1 base, J lost 1 base, and 4 bases stayed unmatched. From germline, CDR1 is SGHRS and CDR2 YFSETQ. The CDR3 runs 15 residues. CDR3 region: CASSLKSGGQETQYF. CDR3 nucleotides: TGCGCCAGCAGCTTGAAGTCGGGGGGCCAAGAGACCCAGTACTTC.

This chain links TRBV10-1 with TRBJ2-7, with a weak D call TRBD2 (5 bases). CDR1 is WNHNN and CDR2 is SYGVQD in the germline V gene (reference sequence). There are 15 residues in the CDR3. The V and J ends lost 1 base and 0 bases respectively, with 10 bases between them. The CDR3 here is CASSEYGVRSYEQYF. The CDR3 nucleotides read TGCGCCAGCAGTGAGTACGGGGTCCGCTCCTACGAGCAGTACTTC.